This is a list of T cell receptor beta chains from one sample in a study of cytomegalovirus exposure and HLA in healthy donors. This table comes from immunoSEQ multiplex PCR, and its TCRdb copy is limited to in-frame clones, with some not included. The repertoire has about 180,000 clones, about 83% of them found once; the top ten carry 4.5% to 5.5%. The material sequenced was PBMCs. Every receptor here comes from a girl aged 5-17 years in good health and CMV-seropositive. Both conserved end residues are part of each CDR3. The D gene is left open where the match is weak. Where a row states a size, it is once, few, many or the class of an expanded clone; other rows omit it.

DNA,CDR3,size,V,J,D
TGTGCCAGCAGCTTGGGCGGCTCTGGGGCCAACGTCCAGACTTTC,CASSLGGSGANVQTF,-,TRBV5-4,TRBJ2-6,-
TGTGCCAGCACCTACCTAAAGGGAGATCAGCCCCAGCATTTT,CASTYLKGDQPQHF,-,TRBV6-1,TRBJ1-5,-
TGTGCCAGCAGCTTGCAGGGATCGCGCGGCTACACCTTC,CASSLQGSRGYTF,-,TRBV5-5,TRBJ1-2,-
TGCGCCAGCAGCCCCGGACTGAAGAACACTGAAGCTTTCTTT,CASSPGLKNTEAFF,-,TRBV5-1,TRBJ1-1,-
TGTGCCAGCAGTTACGGAGGGACAGGGCCCAGGCAGCCCCAGCATTTT,CASSYGGTGPRQPQHF,-,TRBV6-6,TRBJ1-5,TRBD1
TGTGCCAGCAGCCTATTTTGGTGGTTTCCACAAGAGACCCAGTACTTC,CASSLFWWFPQETQYF,-,TRBV7-6,TRBJ2-5,-
TGTGCCAGCGGAGGAGCAGAGAATCAGCCCCAGCATTTT,CASGGAENQPQHF,few,TRBV2,TRBJ1-5,-
TGCGCCAGCAGTATCGGACAGGGAGTTTTGGGCTACACCTTC,CASSIGQGVLGYTF,-,TRBV5-1,TRBJ1-2,TRBD1
TGTGCCAGCAGTTTAGTCCAAGGGGGCGCTTCCACTGAAGCTTTCTTT,CASSLVQGGASTEAFF,-,TRBV27,TRBJ1-1,TRBD1
TGTGCCAGCAGCAGATACTCTGGAAACACCATATATTTT,CASSRYSGNTIYF,-,TRBV6-5,TRBJ1-3,-
TGTGCCAGCAGCCAAACGGGGGATAGGGACACCTTC,CASSQTGDRDTF,-,TRBV2,TRBJ1-2,-
TGTGCCAGCAGCTTAGGTCCCAGGGATGGCTACACCTTC,CASSLGPRDGYTF,-,TRBV7-9,TRBJ1-2,-
TGTGCCAGCAGCCCAGCGGGGGGAGCCAAAAACATTCAGTACTTC,CASSPAGGAKNIQYF,few,TRBV6-5,TRBJ2-4,TRBD2
TGTGCCAGCAGCGAATATAGGCAGGGGAATTCACCCCTCCACTTT,CASSEYRQGNSPLHF,-,TRBV2,TRBJ1-6,-
TGCGCCAGCGCGACTAGCGGGGGGCGTAGCACAGATACGCAGTATTTT,CASATSGGRSTDTQYF,-,TRBV10-1,TRBJ2-3,TRBD2
TGTGCTAGTGGTTTGTCGGGATTTAATCAGCCCCAGCATTTT,CASGLSGFNQPQHF,-,TRBV12-5,TRBJ1-5,-
TGTGCCTGGAGTGGCAAGGGGGCGTGGATAGGACCCACTGAAGCTTTCTTT,CAWSGKGAWIGPTEAFF,-,TRBV30,TRBJ1-1,TRBD1
TGTGCCAGCCGCGCAGGGTCGGGCTATGGCTACACCTTC,CASRAGSGYGYTF,-,TRBV9,TRBJ1-2,-
TGTGCCAGCACCCCCTTTCCGGGACAGGGAGGCGACGAGCAGTACTTC,CASTPFPGQGGDEQYF,-,TRBV27,TRBJ2-7,TRBD1
TGTGCCAGCAGTTACGGCGGGGGCAGAGACAAAAACATTCAGTACTTC,CASSYGGGRDKNIQYF,-,TRBV6-5,TRBJ2-4,-
TGTGCTAGTGGTCTCCTCCCCCTTGTGAACACTGAAGCTTTCTTT,CASGLLPLVNTEAFF,-,TRBV12-5,TRBJ1-1,-
TGTGCCAGCAGCCAAGAGGACAGGTGGACTGAAGCTTTCTTT,CASSQEDRWTEAFF,-,TRBV14,TRBJ1-1,TRBD1
TGTGCCAGCAGTTCCCCCGGGAGGGATAGATATGGCTACACCTTC,CASSSPGRDRYGYTF,-,TRBV27,TRBJ1-2,-
TGTGCCAGCAGCGTAGGGGCAGGGGACCAAGAGACCCAGTACTTC,CASSVGAGDQETQYF,-,TRBV9,TRBJ2-5,-
TGCGCCAGTTCCTCCGGGACAGGGATAGACGAGCAGTACTTC,CASSSGTGIDEQYF,-,TRBV5-1,TRBJ2-7,TRBD1
TGTGCCAGCAGTTCAGGTACTGAAGCTTTCTTT,CASSSGTEAFF,-,TRBV27,TRBJ1-1,-
TGTGCCAGTCATCGACAGGGGGCCACTGAAGCTTTCTTT,CASHRQGATEAFF,-,TRBV19,TRBJ1-1,TRBD1
TGTGCCAGCAGCGGGGACAGCTACAATGAGCAGTTCTTC,CASSGDSYNEQFF,-,TRBV7-9,TRBJ2-1,TRBD1
TGTGCCAGTAGTATCCAGGGGTCAGATACGCAGTATTTT,CASSIQGSDTQYF,-,TRBV19,TRBJ2-3,-
TGCGCCAGCAGCTCCGCCCAGGGGCTGGAGCAGTACTTC,CASSSAQGLEQYF,-,TRBV5-1,TRBJ2-7,-
TGTGCCAGCAGCCCCCCGGGACAGGGTATGATCTACGAGCAGTACTTC,CASSPPGQGMIYEQYF,once,TRBV7-2,TRBJ2-7,TRBD1
TGTGCCAGCAAGCGCACCTTTGACGACGCTGAAGCTTTCTTT,CASKRTFDDAEAFF,-,TRBV6-1,TRBJ1-1,-
TGTGCCAGCAGCCCTTGGGGCCTGGAAGCTTTCTTT,CASSPWGLEAFF,-,TRBV13,TRBJ1-1,-
TGTGCCAGCAGCCAAGATTATCCGCCCCGCTACGAGCAGTACTTC,CASSQDYPPRYEQYF,-,TRBV4-2,TRBJ2-7,-
TGTGCCAGCAGTCTTAGCGGGGGGCTCAATGAGCAGTTCTTC,CASSLSGGLNEQFF,-,TRBV27,TRBJ2-1,TRBD2
TGTGCCAGCAGCGTCGAACCACAGGGGGCGTACACTGAAGCTTTCTTT,CASSVEPQGAYTEAFF,few,TRBV9,TRBJ1-1,TRBD1
TGTGCCAGCAGCGCGGACAGTAGGTCCTACGAGCAGTACTTC,CASSADSRSYEQYF,-,TRBV9,TRBJ2-7,-
TGCGCCAGCAGCCAAGTCCTTATTAATGAAAAACTGTTTTTT,CASSQVLINEKLFF,-,TRBV4-1,TRBJ1-4,-
TGTGCCAGCAGCCCAGAGACAGGCGTCTTTCTGTATGGCTACACCTTC,CASSPETGVFLYGYTF,-,TRBV5-8,TRBJ1-2,-